Described below is a single TCR beta chain sequence and its context. Its target is not known. These data belong to a study of OX40 agonist ivuxolimab in advanced cancers. Looking at the study overall: About 40% of patients had received prior checkpoint inhibitor therapy. Regarding the study as a whole: At doses 0.1 to 3.0 mg/kg, CD4+ and CD8+ clones expanded.

The germline V gene has CDR1 LNHNV and CDR2 YYDKDF (reference sequence). There are 13 residues in the CDR3. V was pared by 0 bases and J by 6 bases, with 9 bases between. Only in-frame clones appear in the TCRdb table, and some are missing; sequencing was by immunoSEQ multiplex PCR. This table holds roughly 2,200 clones, about 86% found once. Sequencing was performed on CD4+ or CD8+ T cells sorted from blood, taken in a trial of the OX40 agonist ivuxolimab. The J gene is TRBJ2-7, the V gene TRBV15; tentatively, D is TRBD2 (7 bases). The receptor's source is an adult with an advanced solid tumor such as melanoma, head and neck, liver or kidney cancer. The CDR3 loop is CATSRDRGGEQYF. In DNA form, the CDR3 reads TGTGCCACCAGCAGAGATAGGGGGGGCGAGCAGTACTTC.